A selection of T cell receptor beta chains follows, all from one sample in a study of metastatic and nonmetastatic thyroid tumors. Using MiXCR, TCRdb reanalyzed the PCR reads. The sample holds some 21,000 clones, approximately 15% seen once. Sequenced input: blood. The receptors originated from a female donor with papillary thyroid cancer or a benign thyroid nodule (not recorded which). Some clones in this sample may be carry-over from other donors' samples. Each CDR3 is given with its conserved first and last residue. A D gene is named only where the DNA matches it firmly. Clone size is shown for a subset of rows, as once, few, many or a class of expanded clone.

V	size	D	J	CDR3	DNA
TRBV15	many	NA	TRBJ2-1	CATSTAPHEQFF	TGTGCCACCAGCACGGCCCCCCATGAGCAGTTCTTC
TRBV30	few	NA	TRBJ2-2	CAWSEAGSGELFF	TGTGCCTGGAGTGAGGCGGGGTCCGGGGAGCTGTTTTTT
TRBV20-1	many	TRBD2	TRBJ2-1	CSIAGVASYNEQFF	TGCAGTATAGCGGGAGTGGCTTCCTACAATGAGCAGTTCTTC
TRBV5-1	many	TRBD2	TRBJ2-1	CASSFLAGDYNEQFF	TGCGCCAGCAGCTTCCTAGCGGGAGACTACAATGAGCAGTTCTTC
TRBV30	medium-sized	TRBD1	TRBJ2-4	CAWSLTGGKNIQYF	TGTGCCTGGTCTCTAACAGGGGGCAAAAACATTCAGTACTTC
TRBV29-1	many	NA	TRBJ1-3	CSVDQQVHSGNTIYF	TGCAGCGTTGACCAACAAGTTCACTCTGGAAACACCATATATTTT
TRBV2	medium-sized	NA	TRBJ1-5	CASMGVASVQPQHF	TGTGCCAGCATGGGGGTAGCATCAGTCCAGCCCCAGCATTTT
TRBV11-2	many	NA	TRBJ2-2	CASQALANTGELFF	TGTGCCAGCCAGGCTCTCGCGAACACCGGGGAGCTGTTTTTT
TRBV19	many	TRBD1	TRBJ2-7	CASSTAGGSSYEQYF	TGTGCCAGTAGTACCGCAGGGGGTAGCTCCTACGAGCAGTACTTC
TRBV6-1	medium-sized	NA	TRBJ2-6	CASSDPVSGANVLTF	TGTGCCAGCAGTGACCCAGTCTCTGGGGCCAACGTCCTGACTTTC
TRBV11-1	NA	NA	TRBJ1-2	CASSLEWAGVDYGYTF	TGTGCCAGCAGCTTAGAATGGGCAGGGGTCGACTATGGCTACACCTTC
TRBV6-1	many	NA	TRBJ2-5	CASSEEPGSQETQYF	TGTGCCAGCAGTGAAGAGCCGGGAAGTCAAGAGACCCAGTACTTC